This TCR beta chain was recovered during a study of control samples from healthy donors and cancer patients. Produced via immunoSEQ multiplex PCR; TCRdb's table is partial and in-frame only. The table has fewer than 120,000 clones, roughly 90% seen once; the top ten hold 3.7%. The TCR comes from a woman in her sixties with lung cancer. The source material was PBMCs.

The CDR3 region has the DNA TGTGCCAGCAGTGAACCCGATTGGGGAAATGAAAAACTGTTTTTT. Translation gives CASSEPDWGNEKLFF. The chain uses TRBV6-1 and TRBJ1-4, with unresolved D. This CDR3 is 15 amino acids long. From germline, CDR1 is MNHNS and CDR2 SASEGT. Trimming pared 2 bases from V and 5 bases from J, leaving 12 bases between.